The sequence of this T cell receptor (beta chain) was determined in a study of cytomegalovirus exposure and HLA in healthy donors. The CDR3 has 13 residues. V gave up 6 bases and J gave up 7 bases, with 15 bases separating them. Germline V gene lookup returns CDR1 MNHEY and CDR2 SVGAGI. Use of 60 Vbeta and 13 Jbeta primers characterized the PCR. Method: immunoSEQ multiplex PCR; TCRdb's copy keeps in-frame clones and lacks some. The sample has fewer than 200,000 clones; approximately 80% are singletons. Notes on the study in general: Later on, an analysis showed TCR association rates differing by HLA locus, with DRB1 the most and HLA-C the fewest. Some V segments (TRBV6-2 and TRBV6-3 among them) were excluded as indistinguishable. Analysis was performed later, and it showed HLA-associated TCR beta chains to be more clonally expanded than equally common others. Segments of the TCR beta V type were, in most cases, productive about 87% or about 30% of the time in an earlier analysis.

With respect to this clone: Its cognate antigen is unknown.

Sequenced: PBMCs. This clonotype was sampled from a woman aged 50 to 60 in good health and CMV-seropositive. J is TRBJ2-5 and V is TRBV6-5; D possibly corresponds to TRBD2 (5 bases). CDR3 DNA sequence: TGTGCCAGCAGAGCAGACCGACGGGGGACCCAGTACTTC. It codes for CASRADRRGTQYF.